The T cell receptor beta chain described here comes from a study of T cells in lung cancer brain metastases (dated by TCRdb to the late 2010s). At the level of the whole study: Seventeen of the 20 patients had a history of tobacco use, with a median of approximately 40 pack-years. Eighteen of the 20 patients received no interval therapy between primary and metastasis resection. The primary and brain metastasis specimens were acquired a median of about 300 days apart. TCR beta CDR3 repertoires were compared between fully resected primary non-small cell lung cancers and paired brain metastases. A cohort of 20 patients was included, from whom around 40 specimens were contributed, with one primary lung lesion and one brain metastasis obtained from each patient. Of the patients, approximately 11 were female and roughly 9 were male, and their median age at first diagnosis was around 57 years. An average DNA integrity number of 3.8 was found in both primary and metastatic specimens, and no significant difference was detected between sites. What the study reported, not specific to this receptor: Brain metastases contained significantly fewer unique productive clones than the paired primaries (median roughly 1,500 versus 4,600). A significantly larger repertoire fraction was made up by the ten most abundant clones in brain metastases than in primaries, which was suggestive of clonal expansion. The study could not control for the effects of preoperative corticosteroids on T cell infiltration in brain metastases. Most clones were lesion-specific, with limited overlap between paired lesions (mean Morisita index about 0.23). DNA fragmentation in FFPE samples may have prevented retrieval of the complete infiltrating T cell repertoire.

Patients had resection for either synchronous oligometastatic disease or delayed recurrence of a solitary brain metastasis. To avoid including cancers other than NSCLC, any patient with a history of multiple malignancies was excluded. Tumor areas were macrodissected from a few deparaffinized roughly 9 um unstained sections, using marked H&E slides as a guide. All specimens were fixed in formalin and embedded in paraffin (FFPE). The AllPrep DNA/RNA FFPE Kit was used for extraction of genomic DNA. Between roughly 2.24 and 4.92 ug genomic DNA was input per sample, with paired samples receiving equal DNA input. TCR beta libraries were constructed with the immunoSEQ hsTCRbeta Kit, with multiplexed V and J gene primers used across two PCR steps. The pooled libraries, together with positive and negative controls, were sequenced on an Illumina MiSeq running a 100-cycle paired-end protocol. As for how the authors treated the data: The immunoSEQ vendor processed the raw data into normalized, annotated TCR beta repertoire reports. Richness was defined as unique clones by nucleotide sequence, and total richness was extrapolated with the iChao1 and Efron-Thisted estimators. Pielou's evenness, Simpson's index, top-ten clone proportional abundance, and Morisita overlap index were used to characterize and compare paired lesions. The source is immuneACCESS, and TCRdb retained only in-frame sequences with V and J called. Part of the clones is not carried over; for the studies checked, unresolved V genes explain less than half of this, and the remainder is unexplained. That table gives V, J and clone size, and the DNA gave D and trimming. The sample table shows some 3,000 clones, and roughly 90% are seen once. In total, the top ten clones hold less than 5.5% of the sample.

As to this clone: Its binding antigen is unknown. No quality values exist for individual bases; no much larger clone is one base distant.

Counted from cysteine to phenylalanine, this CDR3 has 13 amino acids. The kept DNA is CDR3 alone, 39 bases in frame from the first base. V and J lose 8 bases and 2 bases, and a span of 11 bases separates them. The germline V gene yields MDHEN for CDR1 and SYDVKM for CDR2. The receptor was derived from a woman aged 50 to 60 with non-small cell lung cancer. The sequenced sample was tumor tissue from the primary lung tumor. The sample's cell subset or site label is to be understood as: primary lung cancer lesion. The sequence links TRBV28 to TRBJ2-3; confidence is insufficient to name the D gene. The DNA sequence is TGTGCCAGCGCCGCAAGGGTCACAGATACGCAGTATTTT. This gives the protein CASAARVTDTQYF.